This is a list of T cell receptor beta chains from one sample in a study of blood T cell repertoires in COVID-19. The table came from immunoSEQ multiplex PCR; TCRdb's copy has only in-frame clones and leaves some out. The sample comprises about 300,000 clones, roughly 90% of which are singletons, and 6.8% rests with the top ten. The sequencing sample was made of peripheral blood. Receptor source: a woman aged 30 to 39 with COVID-19, enrolled during active disease. Both conserved end residues are part of each CDR3. A D gene is named only where the DNA matches it firmly. Clone size is shown for a subset of rows, as once, few, many or a class of expanded clone.

clone_size: .; d_call: .; j_call: TRBJ1-5; v_call: TRBV28; cdr3_length: 12; cdr3_nt: TGTGCCAGCAGTTTACGGGGACAGCCCCAGCATTTT; cdr3_aa: CASSLRGQPQHF
clone_size: .; d_call: TRBD1; j_call: TRBJ1-5; v_call: TRBV28; cdr3_length: 16; cdr3_nt: TGTGCCAGCAGTCACGGACAGGGGACGGGCAATCAGCCCCAGCATTTT; cdr3_aa: CASSHGQGTGNQPQHF
clone_size: .; d_call: TRBD1; j_call: TRBJ1-3; v_call: TRBV6-2/TRBV6-3; cdr3_length: 16; cdr3_nt: TGTGCCAGCAGTTACCTAACAGGGGGCTCCGGAAACACCATATATTTT; cdr3_aa: CASSYLTGGSGNTIYF
clone_size: once; d_call: TRBD2; j_call: TRBJ2-5; v_call: TRBV6-5; cdr3_length: 13; cdr3_nt: TGTGCCAGCCCCGGGACTAGCAAAGAGACCCAGTACTTC; cdr3_aa: CASPGTSKETQYF
clone_size: .; d_call: .; j_call: TRBJ2-1; v_call: TRBV5-8; cdr3_length: 13; cdr3_nt: TGTGCCAGCAGCTTACGCGAGATCAATGAGCAGTTCTTC; cdr3_aa: CASSLREINEQFF
clone_size: .; d_call: TRBD1; j_call: TRBJ1-3; v_call: TRBV15; cdr3_length: 15; cdr3_nt: TGTGCCACCAGCAGAGGGGGACAGCCTGGAAACACCATATATTTT; cdr3_aa: CATSRGGQPGNTIYF
clone_size: .; d_call: .; j_call: TRBJ1-2; v_call: TRBV6-5; cdr3_length: 13; cdr3_nt: TGTGCCAGCAGTCGGACTCCGAACTATGGCTACACCTTC; cdr3_aa: CASSRTPNYGYTF
clone_size: .; d_call: .; j_call: TRBJ1-5; v_call: TRBV24-1; cdr3_length: 15; cdr3_nt: TGTGCCACCAAAAGACGACCTGGGAGGAATCAGCCCCAGCATTTT; cdr3_aa: CATKRRPGRNQPQHF
clone_size: .; d_call: .; j_call: TRBJ1-2; v_call: TRBV5-1; cdr3_length: 15; cdr3_nt: TGCGCCAGCAGCGGGCACCAAACAGGGTCGGGCGGCTACACCTTC; cdr3_aa: CASSGHQTGSGGYTF
clone_size: .; d_call: .; j_call: TRBJ2-7; v_call: TRBV29-1; cdr3_length: 15; cdr3_nt: TGCAGCGTTGATCAGCCGGGGGGCGTCGGAAACGAGCAGTACTTC; cdr3_aa: CSVDQPGGVGNEQYF
clone_size: .; d_call: TRBD1; j_call: TRBJ2-1; v_call: TRBV19; cdr3_length: 14; cdr3_nt: TGTGCCAGTAGTCTTGGACAGGGCCACAATGAGCAGTTCTTC; cdr3_aa: CASSLGQGHNEQFF
clone_size: once; d_call: .; j_call: TRBJ1-5; v_call: TRBV6-2/TRBV6-3; cdr3_length: 13; cdr3_nt: TGTGCCAGCAGTTATGACAGGCATCGGCCCCAGCATTTT; cdr3_aa: CASSYDRHRPQHF
clone_size: .; d_call: .; j_call: TRBJ2-2; v_call: TRBV30; cdr3_length: 16; cdr3_nt: TGTGCCTGGACCCCTCTGGGGGCCCGCGACACCGGGGAGCTGTTTTTT; cdr3_aa: CAWTPLGARDTGELFF
clone_size: once; d_call: TRBD2; j_call: TRBJ2-1; v_call: TRBV18; cdr3_length: 16; cdr3_nt: TGTGCCAGCTCACCAAAGGCAGCGGGAGGCCGAGGCGAGCAGTTCTTC; cdr3_aa: CASSPKAAGGRGEQFF
clone_size: .; d_call: .; j_call: TRBJ1-2; v_call: TRBV18; cdr3_length: 12; cdr3_nt: TGTGCCAGCTCACCTTCTACTTATGGCTACACCTTC; cdr3_aa: CASSPSTYGYTF
clone_size: once; d_call: .; j_call: TRBJ1-3; v_call: TRBV30; cdr3_length: 16; cdr3_nt: TGTGCCTGGGCTACCCTAACAGGATTCTCTGGAAACACCATATATTTT; cdr3_aa: CAWATLTGFSGNTIYF
clone_size: once; d_call: TRBD1; j_call: TRBJ1-1; v_call: TRBV18; cdr3_length: 15; cdr3_nt: TGTGCCAGCTCACACCCGGGACAGGGTGTCACTGAAGCTTTCTTT; cdr3_aa: CASSHPGQGVTEAFF
clone_size: .; d_call: TRBD2; j_call: TRBJ2-7; v_call: TRBV5-1; cdr3_length: 13; cdr3_nt: TGCGCCAGCAGGCTAGCGGGTCCCTACGAGCAGTACTTC; cdr3_aa: CASRLAGPYEQYF
clone_size: .; d_call: .; j_call: TRBJ2-1; v_call: TRBV7-3; cdr3_length: 14; cdr3_nt: TGTGCCAGCAGCTTCCAGGGTCTCTACAATGAGCAGTTCTTC; cdr3_aa: CASSFQGLYNEQFF
clone_size: few; d_call: TRBD2; j_call: TRBJ2-1; v_call: TRBV20-1; cdr3_length: 14; cdr3_nt: TGCAGTGCTAGTGGGCTAGCGGATTACAATGAGCAGTTCTTC; cdr3_aa: CSASGLADYNEQFF
clone_size: .; d_call: TRBD2; j_call: TRBJ2-7; v_call: TRBV15; cdr3_length: 13; cdr3_nt: TGTGCCACCAGCTTCGGACTAGCGGGAGAGCAGTACTTC; cdr3_aa: CATSFGLAGEQYF
clone_size: .; d_call: .; j_call: TRBJ2-5; v_call: TRBV4-2; cdr3_length: 13; cdr3_nt: TGTGCCAGCAGTCTACGGGAGAAAGAGACCCAGTACTTC; cdr3_aa: CASSLREKETQYF
clone_size: .; d_call: TRBD2; j_call: TRBJ2-1; v_call: TRBV24-1; cdr3_length: 15; cdr3_nt: TGTGCCACCGGGACTAGCGGGAGGGCGGCCAATGAGCAGTTCTTC; cdr3_aa: CATGTSGRAANEQFF
clone_size: .; d_call: .; j_call: TRBJ2-6; v_call: TRBV28; cdr3_length: 14; cdr3_nt: TGTGCCAGCAGTCTAAGCTCTGGGGCCAACGTCCTGACTTTC; cdr3_aa: CASSLSSGANVLTF
clone_size: once; d_call: TRBD2; j_call: TRBJ2-5; v_call: TRBV5-6; cdr3_length: 19; cdr3_nt: TGTGCCAGCAGCTGGGACGGGACTAGCGGGACTCTAAGGGGGGAGACCCAGTACTTC; cdr3_aa: CASSWDGTSGTLRGETQYF
clone_size: .; d_call: .; j_call: TRBJ2-4; v_call: TRBV19; cdr3_length: 16; cdr3_nt: TGTGCCAGTAGTATAGATACAGGTCGAGCCAAAAACATTCAGTACTTC; cdr3_aa: CASSIDTGRAKNIQYF
clone_size: few; d_call: TRBD2; j_call: TRBJ2-1; v_call: TRBV9; cdr3_length: 16; cdr3_nt: TGTGCCAGCAGCGTAGGAGGGAGGGCCCTCCCCAATGAGCAGTTCTTC; cdr3_aa: CASSVGGRALPNEQFF
clone_size: .; d_call: .; j_call: TRBJ2-7; v_call: TRBV5-6; cdr3_length: 14; cdr3_nt: TGTGCCAGCAGCTTATGGCAGAGGGTCTACGAGCAGTACTTC; cdr3_aa: CASSLWQRVYEQYF
clone_size: .; d_call: .; j_call: TRBJ2-1; v_call: TRBV24-1; cdr3_length: 16; cdr3_nt: TGTGCCACCAGTGATTTTACCCAGGGTGACTACAATGAGCAGTTCTTC; cdr3_aa: CATSDFTQGDYNEQFF
clone_size: .; d_call: .; j_call: TRBJ1-2; v_call: TRBV2; cdr3_length: 15; cdr3_nt: TGTGCCAGCAGTGAAAGGGTCAGGGGAGTGAATGGCTACACCTTC; cdr3_aa: CASSERVRGVNGYTF
clone_size: .; d_call: TRBD1; j_call: TRBJ1-6; v_call: TRBV5-1; cdr3_length: 18; cdr3_nt: TGCGCCAGCAGCTTGGAGGTCGGGACAGGGCACGGAAATTCACCCCTCCACTTT; cdr3_aa: CASSLEVGTGHGNSPLHF
clone_size: .; d_call: .; j_call: TRBJ2-5; v_call: TRBV29-1; cdr3_length: 12; cdr3_nt: TGCAGCTCATGGGGGCAGCAAGAGACCCAGTACTTC; cdr3_aa: CSSWGQQETQYF
clone_size: .; d_call: .; j_call: TRBJ1-5; v_call: TRBV28; cdr3_length: 16; cdr3_nt: TGTGCCAGCAGTTTGAGTAGACGACTTAGCAATCAGCCCCAGCATTTT; cdr3_aa: CASSLSRRLSNQPQHF